These 29 T cell receptor beta chains came from one sample sequenced in a study of CD8 T cells in Susac syndrome. About 0.5 to 1 ug RNA was reverse transcribed with random hexamers. Each CDR3 protein gets one entry after TCRdb re-called the immunoSEQ multiplex PCR reads with MiXCR. The profile shows 80,000 or so distinct CDR3 sequences, more than 85% of them singletons. The sample taken for sequencing was CD4+ T cells from PBMCs. The receptors derive from a human donor with Susac syndrome.

The table lists this clonotype with a count of one. The V call is TRBV28, the J call TRBJ2-4; 8 bases are shared with TRBD2. Germline CDR1 reads MDHEN; CDR2 reads SYDVKM. This CDR3 contains 16 residues. V was pared by 3 bases and J by 3 bases, with 7 bases of the junction left unmatched. CDR3 sequence (DNA): TGTGCCAGCAGTTTGGCGGGAGGTGGGGACAAAAACATTCAGTACTTC. Protein sequence: CASSLAGGGDKNIQYF.

This chain connects TRBV10-3 to TRBJ1-5; 9 positions match TRBD1. V lost 6 bases to trimming and J lost 5 bases; unmatched junction nucleotides: 2. CDR3 length: 13 residues. CDR1 is ENHRY and CDR2 is SYGVKD in the germline V gene. The CDR3 loop is CAIRRQGDQPQHF. The CDR3 DNA follows: TGTGCCATCAGGAGACAGGGGGATCAGCCCCAGCATTTT.

This chain joins TRBV12-3 or TRBV12-4 and TRBJ1-2; perhaps TRBD1 as D (5 bases). The CDR3 extends over 16 amino acids. Deletions cut 6 bases from V and 4 bases from J, with 21 bases between. CDR3 coding DNA: TGTGCCAGCAGACTCACGGGAGGCCGGGGCGGCTATGGCTACACCTTC. Amino acid sequence: CASRLTGGRGGYGYTF.

The chain links TRBV6-1 to TRBJ1-1; 7 bases are shared with TRBD1. The V gene end was trimmed by 6 bases and the J gene end by 4 bases; junction bases not matched to a gene: 5. CDR3 length equals 13 residues. The V gene's germline CDR1 is MNHNS and CDR2 SASEGT. This CDR3 reads CASRDRESTEAFF. The CDR3 coding sequence is TGTGCCAGCAGAGACAGGGAGTCCACTGAAGCTTTCTTT.

This clonotype was seen only once. This sequence joins TRBV6-5 and TRBJ2-2; no definite D call. Trimming left V 3 bases short and J 8 bases short, with 7 bases between. The germline V gene encodes CDR1 MNHEY and CDR2 SVGAGI. The CDR3 consists of 12 residues. The CDR3 is CASSYTLGELFF. The DNA for the CDR3 is TGTGCCAGCAGTTATACGTTAGGGGAGCTGTTTTTT.

J is TRBJ1-1 and V is TRBV3-1; the D gene is possibly TRBD1 (5 bases). The V end lost 4 bases, the J end lost 2 bases, and 11 bases lay between the germline ends. The V gene's germline CDR1 is LGHDT and CDR2 YNNKEL (reference sequence). There are 14 residues in the CDR3. The CDR3 spells CASSRNRRNTEAFF. The DNA for the CDR3 is TGTGCCAGCAGCCGGAACAGGAGAAACACTGAAGCTTTCTTT. The whole variable domain, filled in from reference TRBV3-1 and TRBJ1-1, reads DTAVSQTPKYLVTQMGNDKSIKCEQNLGHDTMYWYKQDSKKFLKIMFSYNNKELIINETVPNRFSPKSPDKAHLNLHINSLELGDSAVYFCASSRNRRNTEAFFGQGTRLTVV.

The V call is TRBV7-2, the J call TRBJ1-1; D remains ambiguous. Between the trimmed V and J ends, which lost 4 bases and 0 bases, there was a span of 9 bases. This CDR3 comprises 14 residues. In germline, CDR1 is SGHTA, CDR2 FQGNSA. The CDR3 reads CASSYEFMNTEAFF. As DNA, the CDR3 is TGTGCCAGCAGCTATGAGTTCATGAACACTGAAGCTTTCTTT.

This clonotype has just one count. V usage is TRBV28 and J usage is TRBJ2-5; tentatively, D is TRBD1 or TRBD2 (6 bases each). The CDR3 length is 15 residues. Per germline, CDR1 MDHEN and CDR2 SYDVKM. Trimming took off 7 bases at V and 0 bases at J, with 15 bases between the two ends. CDR3 amino acids: CASTSRGGYQETQYF. The CDR3 bases are TGTGCCAGCACGTCGAGAGGGGGGTACCAAGAGACCCAGTACTTC.

Concerning this clonotype: At one end, the junction sequence differs from germline, possibly due to a read error. As DNA, the CDR3 is TGCGCCAGCTGCTTTGGGGGGGCTCGTGAGACCCAGTACTTC. Its translation is CASCFGGARETQYF. The genes are TRBV5-1 and TRBJ2-5; D might be TRBD2 (7 bases). CDR1 and CDR2 (germline): SGHRS, YFSETQ. The CDR3 contains 14 residues.

The rearrangement uses TRBV7-2 and TRBJ2-1; a possible D gene is TRBD2 (6 bases). The CDR3 totals 15 residues. Germline V gene sequence: CDR1 SGHTA, CDR2 FQGNSA. The ends were cut back, 0 bases at V and 5 bases at J, with 11 bases in the middle. The CDR3 sequence: CASSLAGGTHNEQFF. The CDR3 DNA reads TGTGCCAGCAGCTTAGCCGGCGGGACTCACAATGAGCAGTTCTTC.

The V gene is TRBV6-5, the J gene TRBJ1-6, with 7 bases fitting TRBD1. Germline V lookup: CDR1 MNHEY, CDR2 SVGAGI. This CDR3 has 15 residues. The junction had 10 bases not matched to a gene; V was cut back by 7 bases and J by 7 bases. The CDR3 DNA reads as TGTGCCAGCAAACCGACAGGGACCGGCAATTCACCCCTCCACTTT. Protein: CASKPTGTGNSPLHF.

This clonotype was observed once. This rearrangement joins TRBV5-4 to TRBJ2-1; the D gene is possibly TRBD2 (5 bases). The CDR3 is 14 residues long. Trimming pared 8 bases from V and 5 bases from J, leaving 17 bases between. CDR1 is SGHNT and CDR2 is YYREEE in the germline V gene (reference sequence). This chain's CDR3 is CASTSTGTDNEQFF. The CDR3 DNA sequence: TGTGCCAGTACGTCCACGGGAACGGACAATGAGCAGTTCTTC.

CDR3 sequence (DNA): TGTGCCAGCAGAACAGGGGCTTACTCCGTCTCTGGGGCCAACGTCCTGACTTTC. As protein: CASRTGAYSVSGANVLTF. J is TRBJ2-6 and V is TRBV6-1; 7 bases agree with TRBD1. V lost 6 bases, J lost 0 bases, and 11 bases stayed unmatched. CDR3 length: 18 amino acids. Germline CDR1 reads MNHNS; CDR2 reads SASEGT.

The chain couples TRBV5-1 to TRBJ2-6; the D is unclear. With 0 bases removed from V and 0 bases from J, the gap between germline ends came to 10 bases. Germline V gives CDR1 SGHRS, CDR2 YFSETQ. CDR3 size: 17 residues. CDR3 bases: TGCGCCAGCAGCTTGGCCACGCAGAGCTCTGGGGCCAACGTCCTGACTTTC. Translating gives CASSLATQSSGANVLTF.

This clonotype was counted once. The V call is TRBV29-1, the J call TRBJ1-2, with a possible D match to TRBD1 (6 bases). V lost 4 bases to trimming and J lost 4 bases, with 10 bases between them. The CDR3 runs 12 residues. Germline CDR1 reads SQVTM; CDR2 reads ANQGSEA. In DNA form, the CDR3 reads TGCAGCGTTGGACAGGAAGGCTATGGCTACACCTTC. Translating gives CSVGQEGYGYTF.

This clonotype was picked up one time. The chain is built from TRBV12-3 or TRBV12-4 and TRBJ2-5; tentatively, D is TRBD2 (7 bases). There are 15 residues in the CDR3. V was shortened by 5 bases and J by 2 bases, with 15 bases between the two germline ends. For the CDR3, the DNA is TGTGCCAGCAGTCCCTTCGGGGGGCCTCAAGAGACCCAGTACTTC. The encoded protein is CASSPFGGPQETQYF.

This clonotype has just one count. This chain joins TRBV3-1 and TRBJ1-1, with TRBD1 matching over 8 bases. This CDR3 spans 15 amino acids. Germline V gene data show CDR1 as LGHDT and CDR2 as YNNKEL (reference sequence). J was trimmed by 0 bases and V by 5 bases; bases with no gene match: 5. CDR3 nucleotides: TGTGCCAGCAGCAACAGGGGGACGGTGAACACTGAAGCTTTCTTT. The encoded protein is CASSNRGTVNTEAFF.

This clonotype was seen a handful of times. CDR3 nucleotide sequence: TGTGCCAGCAGTTCTGGGAGGAATCAGCCCCAGCATTTT. Encoded protein: CASSSGRNQPQHF. The J gene is TRBJ1-5, the V gene TRBV6-1; D not certain. The CDR3 is 13 amino acids. The V gene's germline CDR1 is MNHNS and CDR2 SASEGT. V lost 5 bases to trimming and J lost 4 bases, with 9 bases between them.

The chain carries TRBV27 and TRBJ1-4; the D gene is possibly TRBD1 (5 bases). CDR3 size: 13 residues. Germline-derived CDR1 and CDR2 are MNHEY and SMNVEV (reference sequence). V lost 0 bases to trimming and J lost 8 bases, with 7 bases between them. The CDR3 loop is CASSLSGGEKLFF. In nucleotides, the CDR3 is TGTGCCAGCAGTTTATCGGGGGGGGAAAAACTGTTTTTT. The whole variable domain, filled in from reference TRBV27 and TRBJ1-4, reads EAQVTQNPRYLITVTGKKLTVTCSQNMNHEYMSWYRQDPGLGLRQIYYSMNVEVTDKGDVPEGYKVSRKEKRNFPLILESPSPNQTSLYFCASSLSGGEKLFFGSGTQLSVL.

The V call is TRBV7-3, the J call TRBJ2-3, with unresolved D. In germline, CDR1 is SGHTA, CDR2 FQGTGA. V lost 1 base to trimming and J lost 0 bases, with 8 bases between them. The CDR3 covers 15 residues. CDR3 sequence reads: CASSLIGDSTDTQYF. DNA of the CDR3: TGTGCCAGCAGCTTAATTGGCGATAGCACAGATACGCAGTATTTT. Together with reference TRBV7-3 and TRBJ2-3, the CDR3 gives the full variable domain: GAGVSQTPSNKVTEKGKYVELRCDPISGHTALYWYRQSLGQGPEFLIYFQGTGAADDSGLPNDRFFAVRPEGSVSTLKIQRTERGDSAVYLCASSLIGDSTDTQYFGPGTRLTVL.

The chain joins TRBV20-1 to TRBJ1-3, with D unclear. The CDR3 runs to 14 residues. Germline V gives CDR1 DFQATT, CDR2 SNEGSKA (reference sequence). Trimming stripped 0 bases from V and 0 bases from J, with 6 bases between. The CDR3 sequence is CSAREANSGNTIYF. The CDR3 region has the DNA TGCAGTGCTAGAGAGGCCAACTCTGGAAACACCATATATTTT.

The chain couples TRBV2 to TRBJ2-2; D is undetermined. V lost 6 bases to trimming and J lost 3 bases, with 2 bases between them. Per the germline V gene, CDR1 is SNHLY and CDR2 is FYNNEI. CDR3 size: 11 residues. The CDR3 nucleotides read TGTGCCAGCAGAGACACCGGGGAGCTGTTTTTT. Amino acid sequence: CASRDTGELFF. The complete variable domain, with remaining parts taken from reference TRBV2 and TRBJ2-2, reads EPEVTQTPSHQVTQMGQEVILRCVPISNHLYFYWYRQILGQKVEFLVSFYNNEISEKSEIFDDQFSVERPDGSNFTLKIRSTKLEDSAMYFCASRDTGELFFGEGSRLTVL.

The chain joins TRBV7-9 to TRBJ2-2, with a weak D call TRBD1 (6 bases). CDR3 length: 17 residues. Germline loops: CDR1 SEHNR, CDR2 FQNEAQ (reference sequence). Trimming left V 2 bases short and J 4 bases short, with 17 bases between. CDR3 region: CASSLWRNRELTGELFF. CDR3 nucleotide sequence: TGTGCCAGCAGCTTATGGAGGAACAGGGAACTCACCGGGGAGCTGTTTTTT.

The sample holds a few counts of this clonotype. The genes are TRBV24-1 and TRBJ2-6; maybe TRBD1 (6 bases). V was trimmed by 7 bases and J by 0 bases, leaving 12 bases between them. The CDR3 totals 16 residues. Germline loops: CDR1 KGHDR, CDR2 SFDVKD. The chain's CDR3 is CATSEHRASGANVLTF. CDR3 coding DNA: TGTGCCACCAGCGAGCACAGGGCCTCTGGGGCCAACGTCCTGACTTTC.

The chain links TRBV29-1 to TRBJ1-2, with D unclear. Germline CDR1 SQVTM, CDR2 ANQGSEA. The CDR3 extends over 13 amino acids. Trimming took 3 bases from V and 6 from J, leaving 14 bases between them. The CDR3 spells CSVESAAEDGYTF. In nucleotides, the CDR3 is TGCAGCGTTGAGTCGGCAGCAGAGGATGGCTACACCTTC.

The rearrangement links TRBV9 to TRBJ2-7, with 8 positions matching TRBD2. After removal of 4 bases from V and 3 bases from J, the junction contained 12 bases not matched to a gene. Germline V gene lookup returns CDR1 SGDLS and CDR2 YYNGEE. CDR3 size: 16 residues. CDR3 protein: CASSNSGTSRIYEQYF. The CDR3 nucleotides are TGTGCCAGCAGCAATAGCGGGACCTCCCGAATCTACGAGCAGTACTTC.

The rearrangement joins TRBV5-6 to TRBJ2-3; TRBD2 matches at 10 bases. CDR3 size: 18 residues. Germline V gene sequence: CDR1 SGHDT, CDR2 YYEEEE. Losses at the gene ends were 4 bases for V and 5 bases for J; bases not matched to a gene: 16. CDR3 residues: CASSDPGLASPGGDTQYF. The CDR3 nucleotides read TGTGCCAGCAGCGACCCGGGACTAGCGTCTCCTGGGGGAGATACGCAGTATTTT.

The CDR3 DNA reads as TGTGCCAGCAGCTTCTCGGGAGTCTACGAGCAGTACTTC. Protein product: CASSFSGVYEQYF. The chain uses TRBV7-9 and TRBJ2-7, with a tentative D call TRBD2 (6 bases). CDR1 SEHNR and CDR2 FQNEAQ come from the germline V gene (reference sequence). CDR3 length equals 13 residues. With 3 bases removed from V and 3 bases from J, the gap between germline ends came to 9 bases.

The V and J genes are TRBV18 and TRBJ1-2; no clear D. The ends were cut back, 1 base at V and 3 bases at J, with 6 bases in the middle. In germline, CDR1 is KGHSH, CDR2 LQKENI. The CDR3 consists of 13 residues. CDR3 bases: TGTGCCAGCTCACCACAGGGTGACTATGGCTACACCTTC. Amino acids: CASSPQGDYGYTF.